This is a list of T cell receptor beta chains from one sample in a study of regulatory T cells in long-lasting Graves disease. Via MiXCR, TCRdb re-called the multiplex PCR reads, giving one row per CDR3 protein. Among 620,000 or so distinct CDR3 sequences listed, roughly 16% were seen once. These sequences were also reported in another study, on T cells in Graves' hyperthyroidism and ophthalmopathy.

Sequencing used peripheral blood mononuclear cells (PBMCs), obtained at new diagnosis, from a patient treated with antithyroid drugs. The receptor set was obtained from a woman in her 30s with Graves disease. Both conserved end residues are trimmed from each CDR3. Fields, in order: clone size, V gene, CDR3 length, CDR3 protein. Clone size is not always given. Where it is, it says once, few, many or a class for expanded clones.

clone size: .
V gene: TRBV28
CDR3 length: 19
CDR3 protein: ASSLIGVETQYFGPAYEQY

clone size: many
V gene: TRBV9
CDR3 length: 12
CDR3 protein: ASSPGAGEETQY

clone size: .
V gene: TRBV6-1
CDR3 length: 14
CDR3 protein: ASSEALTQGPYEQY

clone size: many
V gene: TRBV2
CDR3 length: 14
CDR3 protein: ASSEVGGGGGTEAF

clone size: few
V gene: TRBV12-3/TRBV12-4
CDR3 length: 14
CDR3 protein: ASIKGQGSRGETQY

clone size: .
V gene: TRBV12-3/TRBV12-4
CDR3 length: 13
CDR3 protein: ASSRTGGSTDTQY

clone size: many
V gene: TRBV28
CDR3 length: 15
CDR3 protein: ASSGRVGGGRGTEAF

clone size: .
V gene: TRBV7-8
CDR3 length: 13
CDR3 protein: ASTQGLAGLETQY

clone size: .
V gene: TRBV7-9
CDR3 length: 13
CDR3 protein: ASSLAETRINEQF

clone size: .
V gene: TRBV2
CDR3 length: 11
CDR3 protein: ASFRQGTTEAF

clone size: .
V gene: TRBV28
CDR3 length: 14
CDR3 protein: ASSYTQGTTNEKLF

clone size: many
V gene: TRBV2
CDR3 length: 11
CDR3 protein: ASSVWPNYGYT

clone size: once
V gene: TRBV3-1
CDR3 length: 11
CDR3 protein: ASSQYLDRAVY

clone size: .
V gene: TRBV30
CDR3 length: 13
CDR3 protein: AWSLGNSYNSPLH

clone size: many
V gene: TRBV29-1
CDR3 length: 12
CDR3 protein: SVEDSGGVPEAF

clone size: few
V gene: TRBV7-2
CDR3 length: 13
CDR3 protein: ASSFSWQATGELF

clone size: many
V gene: TRBV25-1
CDR3 length: 12
CDR3 protein: ASSESRGNQPQH

clone size: many
V gene: TRBV29-1
CDR3 length: 12
CDR3 protein: SVMDRLSTDTQY

clone size: .
V gene: TRBV12-3/TRBV12-4
CDR3 length: 12
CDR3 protein: ASSTLAGSGELF

clone size: many
V gene: TRBV3-1
CDR3 length: 12
CDR3 protein: ASSPYPLITEAF

clone size: few
V gene: TRBV20-1
CDR3 length: 11
CDR3 protein: SAHTDSNQPQH

clone size: few
V gene: TRBV7-2
CDR3 length: 11
CDR3 protein: ASSSGGWETQY

clone size: many
V gene: TRBV20-1
CDR3 length: 12
CDR3 protein: SANPGQSRYEQY

clone size: many
V gene: TRBV3-1
CDR3 length: 15
CDR3 protein: ASSLDRLGREYYGYT

clone size: many
V gene: TRBV12-3/TRBV12-4
CDR3 length: 13
CDR3 protein: ASSPGGTVNSPLH

clone size: .
V gene: TRBV7-3
CDR3 length: 14
CDR3 protein: ASSVLAGGPWDTQY

clone size: few
V gene: TRBV20-1
CDR3 length: 11
CDR3 protein: SARNLGSYEQY

clone size: .
V gene: TRBV3-1
CDR3 length: 12
CDR3 protein: ASIQDQSGKTQY